This entry lists 10 T cell receptor beta chains sequenced from one sample in a study of beta chain features in type 1 diabetes. Expressed TCRB transcripts were sequenced because the entire RNA isolate underwent reverse transcription. Clones were read by immunoSEQ multiplex PCR, and TCRdb kept only the in-frame ones, dropping some. The table shows fewer than 150,000 clones, with about 7% occurring only once. Specimen: central memory CD4+ T cells from blood. These TCRs come from a woman in her 30s in good health.

The J gene is TRBJ2-1, the V gene TRBV5-1; TRBD2 matches 7 bases. V shed 0 bases and J 2 bases; nucleotides not matched to a gene: 8. CDR3 length: 17 residues. Germline CDR1 is SGHRS and CDR2 is YFSETQ. CDR3 coding DNA: TGCGCCAGCAGCTTGGGTAATAGCGGGTCAGCCTACAATGAGCAGTTCTTC. Translation: CASSLGNSGSAYNEQFF.

The V gene is TRBV28, the J gene TRBJ2-4; no clear D gene. This CDR3 region has 16 residues. Germline values: CDR1 MDHEN, CDR2 SYDVKM. V lost 2 bases to trimming and J lost 3 bases, with 14 bases between them. CDR3 in DNA: TGTGCCAGCAGTTTAGCCGGGTGGAGTGGCAAAAACATTCAGTACTTC. Its protein is CASSLAGWSGKNIQYF.

A word on this clone: Within the sample, other DNA sequences also encode this same CDR3. The chain employs TRBV30 and TRBJ2-1; weak D call: TRBD2 (6 bases). In germline, CDR1 is GTSNPN, CDR2 SVGIG (reference sequence). V gave up 3 bases and J gave up 2 bases, with 17 bases separating them. CDR3 size: 16 residues. The CDR3: CAWRGPRLDTYNEQFF. CDR3 sequence (DNA): TGTGCCTGGAGGGGGCCGAGACTAGACACCTACAATGAGCAGTTCTTC. The full variable domain, rest sourced from reference TRBV30 and TRBJ2-1, is SQTIHQWPATLVQPVGSPLSLECTVEGTSNPNLYWYRQAAGRGLQLLFYSVGIGQISSEVPQNLSASRPQDRQFILSSKKLLLSDSGFYLCAWRGPRLDTYNEQFFGPGTRLTVL.

This clone was picked up a small number of times. The chain employs TRBV7-2 and TRBJ1-4; D remains ambiguous. V lost 5 bases to trimming and J lost 1 base, with 8 bases between them. Germline assignment: CDR1 SGHTA and CDR2 FQGNSA. This CDR3 has 14 amino acids. The CDR3 spells CASSISVTNEKLFF. The DNA of the CDR3 is TGTGCCAGCAGCATCTCAGTAACTAATGAAAAACTGTTTTTT.

This rearrangement joins TRBV4-2 to TRBJ2-7, with a possible D match to TRBD1 (5 bases). Trimming stripped 0 bases from V and 0 bases from J, with 9 bases between. Germline CDR1 is LGHNA and CDR2 is YNFKEQ. CDR3 length equals 15 residues. CDR3 sequence reads: CASSQESRDSYEQYF. CDR3 nucleotides: TGTGCCAGCAGCCAAGAATCCAGGGACTCCTACGAGCAGTACTTC.

Ten or more counts support this clone. The chain couples TRBV15 to TRBJ1-5; 7 bases line up with TRBD1. CDR1 is LNHNV, CDR2 YYDKDF, per germline (reference sequence). The CDR3 is 16 residues long. With 5 bases clipped from V and 5 bases from J, the junction kept 12 bases outside the gene matches. Here the CDR3 reads CATSPLGRTGDQPQHF. CDR3 DNA sequence: TGTGCCACCAGCCCCCTGGGGAGGACAGGTGATCAGCCCCAGCATTTT. The complete variable domain, with remaining parts taken from reference TRBV15 and TRBJ1-5, reads DAMVIQNPRYQVTQFGKPVTLSCSQTLNHNVMYWYQQKSSQAPKLLFHYYDKDFNNEADTPDNFQSRRPNTSFCFLDIRSPGLGDTAMYLCATSPLGRTGDQPQHFGDGTRLSIL.

This clone was seen only a few times. The chain joins TRBV28 to TRBJ2-7; 9 bases map to TRBD1. CDR1 and CDR2 (germline): MDHEN, SYDVKM. The ends lost 5 bases at V and 1 base at J; junction bases unmatched: 9. The CDR3 covers 16 residues. The CDR3 here is CASSPPPGQGSYEQYF. The CDR3 DNA reads as TGTGCCAGCAGTCCACCCCCGGGACAGGGATCCTACGAGCAGTACTTC.

V and J are TRBV28 and TRBJ2-5, with 7 bases that match TRBD1. The CDR3 runs 13 residues. J lost 1 base, V lost 5 bases, and 1 base had no gene match. CDR1 is MDHEN, CDR2 SYDVKM, per germline. This CDR3 is CASSGDSQETQYF. The DNA for the CDR3 is TGTGCCAGCAGTGGGGACAGCCAAGAGACCCAGTACTTC. The whole variable domain, remainder taken from reference TRBV28 and TRBJ2-5, is DVKVTQSSRYLVKRTGEKVFLECVQDMDHENMFWYRQDPGLGLRLIYFSYDVKMKEKGDIPEGYSVSREKKERFSLILESASTNQTSMYLCASSGDSQETQYFGPGTRLLVL.

The chain is built from TRBV19 and TRBJ2-7; TRBD2 agrees at 7 bases. The CDR3 is 13 residues long. The trim removed 8 bases at V and 3 bases at J, leaving 7 bases unmatched. Germline assignment: CDR1 LNHDA and CDR2 SQIVND (reference sequence). As DNA, the CDR3 is TGTGCCAGTGGGGCGGGAGTTTTCTACGAGCAGTACTTC. Amino acids: CASGAGVFYEQYF.

About this clone itself: A read error may produce the germline difference seen at one junction end. J is TRBJ1-4 and V is TRBV18, with 7 bases that match TRBD1. The CDR3 sequence is 12 residues long. Germline V CDR1 and CDR2: KGHSH, LQKENI. The DNA for the CDR3 is TGTGCCAGCTCCTCTCTCGAGGGACAGCCTCTTTTT. It specifies CASSSLEGQPLF.